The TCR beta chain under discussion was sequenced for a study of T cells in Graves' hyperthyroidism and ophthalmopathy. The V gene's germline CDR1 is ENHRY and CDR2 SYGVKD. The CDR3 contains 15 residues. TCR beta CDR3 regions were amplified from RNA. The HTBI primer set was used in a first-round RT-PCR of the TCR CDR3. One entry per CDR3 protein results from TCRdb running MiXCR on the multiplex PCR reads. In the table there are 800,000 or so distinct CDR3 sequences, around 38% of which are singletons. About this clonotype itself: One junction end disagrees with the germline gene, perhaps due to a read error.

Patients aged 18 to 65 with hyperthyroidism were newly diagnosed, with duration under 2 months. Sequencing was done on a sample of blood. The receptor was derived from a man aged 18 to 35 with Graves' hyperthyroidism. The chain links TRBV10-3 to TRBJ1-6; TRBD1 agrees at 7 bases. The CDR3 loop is CASSPDRVSNSPLHF. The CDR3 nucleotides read TGTGCCAGCAGTCCCGACAGGGTCTCTAATTCACCCCTCCACTTT.